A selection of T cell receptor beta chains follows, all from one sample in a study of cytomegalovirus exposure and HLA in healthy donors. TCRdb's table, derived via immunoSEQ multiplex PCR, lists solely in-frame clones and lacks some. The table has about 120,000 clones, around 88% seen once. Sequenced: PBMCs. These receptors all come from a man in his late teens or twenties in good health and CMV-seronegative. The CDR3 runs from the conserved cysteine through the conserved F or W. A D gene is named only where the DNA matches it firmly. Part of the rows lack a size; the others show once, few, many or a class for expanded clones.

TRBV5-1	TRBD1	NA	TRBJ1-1	TGCGCCAGCAGCTTGGTTTTCAGGGGGAAAAACACTGAAGCTTTCTTT	CASSLVFRGKNTEAFF
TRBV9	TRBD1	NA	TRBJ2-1	TGTGCCAGCAGCGTCCGGGGACAGGGTTATTTAAACTCCTACAATGAGCAGTTCTTC	CASSVRGQGYLNSYNEQFF
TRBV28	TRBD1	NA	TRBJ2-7	TGTGCCAGCAGTTTATGGAAGGGGGCGGACGAGCAGTACTTC	CASSLWKGADEQYF
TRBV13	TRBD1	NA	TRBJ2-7	TGTGCCAGCAGCCTATACAGGGGGCGTTCTTACGAGCAGTACTTC	CASSLYRGRSYEQYF
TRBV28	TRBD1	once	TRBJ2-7	TGTGCCAGCAGTTTACCCGGGACAGGGGGGTACGAGCAGTACTTC	CASSLPGTGGYEQYF
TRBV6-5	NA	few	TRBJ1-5	TGTGCCAGCAGTCCTAGGGGTACTCAGCCCCAGCATTTT	CASSPRGTQPQHF
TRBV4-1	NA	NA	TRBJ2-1	TGCGCCAGCAGCCAAGATGGGCCTTTCAATGAGCAGTTCTTC	CASSQDGPFNEQFF
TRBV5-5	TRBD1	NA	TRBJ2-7	TGTGCCAGCCATGTCGACAGGGGGCCCAGCTACGAGCAGTACTTC	CASHVDRGPSYEQYF
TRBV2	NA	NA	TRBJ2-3	TGTGCCAGCTTTAAGGACTCTAGCACAGATACGCAGTATTTT	CASFKDSSTDTQYF
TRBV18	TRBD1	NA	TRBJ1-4	TGTGCCAGCTCACTGGACAGGGCATCTAATGAAAAACTGTTTTTT	CASSLDRASNEKLFF
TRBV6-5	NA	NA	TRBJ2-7	TGTGCCAGCAGTTACAAATACCTAGCAGGCCCCTACGAGCAGTACTTC	CASSYKYLAGPYEQYF
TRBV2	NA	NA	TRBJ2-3	TGTGCCAGCAGTCTGGGGCTCGATACGCAGTATTTT	CASSLGLDTQYF
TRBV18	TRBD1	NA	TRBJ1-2	TGTGCCAGCTCACATGGACAGGGTGATACCTATGGCTACACCTTC	CASSHGQGDTYGYTF
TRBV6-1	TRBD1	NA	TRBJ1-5	TGTGCCAGCAGTGTCGGGACAGCAGCCAATCAGCCCCAGCATTTT	CASSVGTAANQPQHF
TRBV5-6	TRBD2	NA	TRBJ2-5	TGTGCCAGCCGGCCCGGGACTAGATCACAGACCCAGTACTTC	CASRPGTRSQTQYF
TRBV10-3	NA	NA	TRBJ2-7	TGTGCCATCTCTCCCTCGACGGGAGCGTCCGCCTACGAGCAGTACTTC	CAISPSTGASAYEQYF
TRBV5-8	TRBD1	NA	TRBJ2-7	TGTGCCAGCAGTTTAGGACAGGGGGCATTTTCCTACGAGCAGTACTTC	CASSLGQGAFSYEQYF
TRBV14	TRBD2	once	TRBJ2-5	TGTGCCAGCAGCCCGGATTATAGCGGGACAAGGAAAGAGACCCAGTACTTC	CASSPDYSGTRKETQYF
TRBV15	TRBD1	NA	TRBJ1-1	TGTGCCACCAGCAGAGAAAGACCCGGGACAGGTGAAGCTTTCTTT	CATSRERPGTGEAFF
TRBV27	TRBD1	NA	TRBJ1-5	TGTGCCAGCAGTCCCTCGCCTTCGGACAGGACCTATAGCAATCAGCCCCAGCATTTT	CASSPSPSDRTYSNQPQHF
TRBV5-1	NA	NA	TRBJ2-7	TGCGCCAGCAGCCCACCAGGAATAAAGGGGTACGAGCAGTACTTC	CASSPPGIKGYEQYF
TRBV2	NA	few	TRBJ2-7	TGTGCCAGCAGACGCCAGGTCCTCGGGACCTACGAGCAGTACTTC	CASRRQVLGTYEQYF
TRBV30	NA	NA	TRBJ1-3	TGTGCCTGGAGTGTAAGGCGGCGGGACACCATATATTTT	CAWSVRRRDTIYF
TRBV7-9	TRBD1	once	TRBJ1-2	TGTGCCAGCAGATACGGACAGGGCGACTATGGCTACACCTTC	CASRYGQGDYGYTF
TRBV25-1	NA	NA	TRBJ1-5	TGTGCCAGCAGTGAGGGCAGGGGACCAAATCAGCCCCAGCATTTT	CASSEGRGPNQPQHF
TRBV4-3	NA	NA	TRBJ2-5	TGCGCCAGCAGCCAAGATCGCGGGGCCCAAGAGACCCAGTACTTC	CASSQDRGAQETQYF
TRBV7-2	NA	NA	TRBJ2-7	TGTGCCAGCAGCCCAAACACCGGCGGCTACGAGCAGTACTTC	CASSPNTGGYEQYF
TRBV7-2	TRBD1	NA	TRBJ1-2	TGTGCCAGCAGCTTCTCCGGGACAGCTACCTACTATGGCTACACCTTC	CASSFSGTATYYGYTF
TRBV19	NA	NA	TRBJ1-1	TGTGCCAGTAGTATAGTCGTCTTTTCGGGGCAGGGGACAATGAACACTGAAGCTTTCTTT	CASSIVVFSGQGTMNTEAFF
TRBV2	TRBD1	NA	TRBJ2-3	TGTGCCAGCAGTGCCCGGGACAGTCACACAGATACGCAGTATTTT	CASSARDSHTDTQYF
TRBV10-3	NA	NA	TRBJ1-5	TGTGCCACCAGTTCAGGCGATTATAGCAATCAGCCCCAGCATTTT	CATSSGDYSNQPQHF
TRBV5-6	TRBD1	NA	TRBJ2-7	TGTGCCAGCAGCTTGGGACAGGGGCCCTACGAGCAGTACTTC	CASSLGQGPYEQYF
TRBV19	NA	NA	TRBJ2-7	TGTGCCAGTAGTATCCAGGGAATGGCCTACGAGCAGTACTTC	CASSIQGMAYEQYF
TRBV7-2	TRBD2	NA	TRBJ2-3	TGTGCCAGCAGCTTAGCCTGGACTAGCCTTTTGGATACGCAGTATTTT	CASSLAWTSLLDTQYF
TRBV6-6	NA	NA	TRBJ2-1	TGTGCCAGCAGTGAGTATAGGGGGTTCTACAATGAGCAGTTCTTC	CASSEYRGFYNEQFF
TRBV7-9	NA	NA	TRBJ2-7	TGTGCCAGCAGCCCGGCACCGGGTACCTACGAGCAGTACTTC	CASSPAPGTYEQYF
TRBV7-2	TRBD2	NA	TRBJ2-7	TGTGCCAGCAGTCTTAGCGGGAGTCTCTACGAGCAGTACTTC	CASSLSGSLYEQYF
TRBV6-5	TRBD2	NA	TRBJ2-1	TGTGCCAGCACCCCGGGGGGTCTCTTAAATGAGCAGTTCTTC	CASTPGGLLNEQFF
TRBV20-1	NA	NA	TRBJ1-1	TGCAGTGCTTTCAGGAACACTGAAGCTTTCTTT	CSAFRNTEAFF
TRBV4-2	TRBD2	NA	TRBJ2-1	TGTGCCAGCAGCCAAGCTCTAGCGGGAGGTTCTCTGTCTACAATCTACAATGAGCAGTTCTTC	CASSQALAGGSLSTIYNEQFF
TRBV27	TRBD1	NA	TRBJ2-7	TGTGCCAGCACGCTAGGACAGGGGAACGAGCAGTACTTC	CASTLGQGNEQYF
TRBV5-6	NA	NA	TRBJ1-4	TGTGCCAGCAGCCGACTGCGGGGGGGAGAGGAAAAACTGTTTTTT	CASSRLRGGEEKLFF
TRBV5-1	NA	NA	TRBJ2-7	TGCGCCAGCAGCGGTGGAACAGGGATCTACGAGCAGTACTTC	CASSGGTGIYEQYF
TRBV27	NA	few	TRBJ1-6	TGTGCCAGCAGTTTACTATGGGGCACACCCCTCCACTTT	CASSLLWGTPLHF
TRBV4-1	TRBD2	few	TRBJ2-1	TGCGCCAGCAGCCAAAGAGGGGGTGAGCTAGCGGGGGCAGAGAATGAGCAGTTCTTC	CASSQRGGELAGAENEQFF
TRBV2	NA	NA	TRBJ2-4	TGTGCCAGCAGTAGGACCGCCGTTACAGCGGCCATTCAGTACTTC	CASSRTAVTAAIQYF
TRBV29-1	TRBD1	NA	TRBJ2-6	TGCAGCGTCGTAGGGGGCGCTGGGGCCAACGTCCTGACTTTC	CSVVGGAGANVLTF
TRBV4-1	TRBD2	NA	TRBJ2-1	TGCGCCAGCAGCCAAGATCACTCCCCAGCGGGGTTATACAATGAGCAGTTCTTC	CASSQDHSPAGLYNEQFF
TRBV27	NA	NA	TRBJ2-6	TGTGCCAGCAGTCCCCGCCGGGCTGGGGCCAACGTCCTGACTTTC	CASSPRRAGANVLTF
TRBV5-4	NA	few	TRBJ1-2	TGTGCCAGCAGCTTGACGTCAGGGTCTGGGGCTGGCTACACCTTC	CASSLTSGSGAGYTF